Listed here are 25 T cell receptor beta chains from one sample, sequenced in a study of cytomegalovirus exposure and HLA in healthy donors. 60 Vbeta and 13 Jbeta primers were used in PCR. Assay: immunoSEQ multiplex PCR; the TCRdb copy retains only in-frame clones and omits some. This sample has around 93,000 clones, with around 82% found just once. The sequenced material came from PBMCs. The origin of the receptors is a man aged 25 to 40 in good health and CMV-seropositive.

Only a few counts were recorded for this clone. The chain combines TRBV7-7 with TRBJ2-5; TRBD2 aligns across 7 bases. Germline V gene lookup returns CDR1 SSHAT and CDR2 FNYEAQ (reference sequence). The CDR3 loop spans 13 amino acids. The trim removed 5 bases at V and 4 bases at J, leaving 4 bases unmatched. The CDR3 DNA sequence: TGTGCCAGCAGCCCGGGGGGAGGAGAGACCCAGTACTTC. Translation gives CASSPGGGETQYF.

The chain carries TRBV6-5 and TRBJ2-5; D is ambiguous. Trimming stripped 5 bases from V and 0 bases from J, with 4 bases between. CDR3 length equals 12 residues. Germline CDR1 is MNHEY and CDR2 is SVGAGI. The CDR3 coding sequence is TGTGCCAGCAGTGCTAACCAAGAGACCCAGTACTTC. Protein: CASSANQETQYF.

The V and J genes are TRBV6-5 and TRBJ2-1; 8 positions agree with TRBD1. Germline-derived CDR1 and CDR2 are MNHEY and SVGAGI. Germline trimming cut 6 bases from V and 4 bases from J; bases unmatched to any gene: 8. The CDR3 has 15 amino acids. The CDR3 here is CASRLTGGSYNEQFF. The CDR3 DNA sequence: TGTGCCAGCAGACTAACAGGGGGAAGTTACAATGAGCAGTTCTTC.

On this clone: Other nucleotide sequences in the sample specify the same CDR3. V and J are TRBV5-5 and TRBJ1-1, with a weak D call TRBD1 (6 bases). This CDR3 has 14 amino acids. Per germline, CDR1 SGHKS and CDR2 YYEKEE (reference sequence). With 2 bases removed from V and 4 bases from J, the gap between germline ends came to 12 bases. CDR3 in amino acids: CASSLQGGGTEAFF. For the CDR3, the DNA is TGTGCCAGCAGCTTACAGGGCGGGGGCACTGAAGCTTTCTTT.

The CDR3 DNA reads TGTGCCAGCAGTGAAGTGCAGGGGCATCAGCCCCAGCATTTT. Translating gives CASSEVQGHQPQHF. J is TRBJ1-5 and V is TRBV2, with D tentatively TRBD1 (6 bases). V was trimmed by 1 base and J by 5 bases, leaving 9 bases between them. Germline values: CDR1 SNHLY, CDR2 FYNNEI. The CDR3 sequence is 14 residues long.

The chain couples TRBV4-2 to TRBJ2-2; 11 nucleotides line up with TRBD2. The CDR3 has 16 residues. CDR1 LGHNA and CDR2 YNFKEQ come from the germline V gene. Trimming at V came to 1 base and at J to 4 bases, leaving 2 bases not matched to a gene. CDR3 sequence (DNA): TGTGCCAGCAGCCAAGTCGGGACTAGCGGCACCGGGGAGCTGTTTTTT. Translating it yields CASSQVGTSGTGELFF.

This clone came up once. The chain has TRBV29-1 and TRBJ1-2; weak D call: TRBD1 (6 bases). CDR1 is SQVTM, CDR2 ANQGSEA, per germline. Trimming removed 3 bases at V and 6 bases at J, with 8 bases between. The CDR3 has 11 amino acids. DNA for the CDR3: TGCAGCGTTGACACAGGGAATGGCTACACCTTC. Translated: CSVDTGNGYTF.

This clone came up a few times. The sample contains more than one DNA sequence encoding this CDR3. The rearrangement uses TRBV7-8 and TRBJ1-3; D unclear. This CDR3 spans 13 amino acids. V lost 4 bases to trimming and J lost 2 bases, with 6 bases between them. CDR1 is SGHVS and CDR2 is FQNEAQ in the germline V gene. CDR3 in amino acids: CASSSGTGNTIYF. As DNA, the CDR3 is TGTGCCAGCAGCTCAGGCACTGGAAACACCATATATTTT.

CDR3 sequence: CASSERLAGGDEQFF. The CDR3 nucleotides read TGTGCCAGCAGTGAAAGGCTAGCGGGAGGCGATGAGCAGTTCTTC. This chain connects TRBV6-1 to TRBJ2-1, with 11 bases matching TRBD2. V gave up 2 bases and J gave up 8 bases; unmatched junction bases: 5. The germline V gene encodes CDR1 MNHNS and CDR2 SASEGT. The CDR3 covers 15 residues.

The V call is TRBV28, the J call TRBJ1-3; D is unresolved. With 4 bases removed from V and 2 bases from J, the gap between germline ends came to 12 bases. The CDR3 has 15 residues. CDR1 MDHEN and CDR2 SYDVKM come from the germline V gene. The CDR3 here is CASSSSGWAGNTIYF. DNA for the CDR3: TGTGCCAGCAGTTCCTCGGGGTGGGCTGGAAACACCATATATTTT.

The chain joins TRBV5-4 to TRBJ2-3; perhaps TRBD2 as D (6 bases). The V gene lost 0 bases and the J gene lost 5 bases, with 19 bases spanning the gap. The CDR3 has 17 residues. Germline CDR1 is SGHNT and CDR2 is YYREEE (reference sequence). The CDR3 loop reads CASSLGGGAGLGDTQYF. CDR3 coding DNA: TGTGCCAGCAGCTTGGGCGGTGGAGCGGGTCTTGGAGATACGCAGTATTTT.

The chain is built from TRBV7-6 and TRBJ2-7; perhaps TRBD1 as D (6 bases). Germline V gives CDR1 SGHVS, CDR2 FNYEAQ. The CDR3 is 15 residues long. The V and J ends lost 2 bases and 0 bases respectively, with 11 bases between them. The CDR3 region has the DNA TGTGCCAGCAGCTTACAACAGGGAAGCTCCTACGAGCAGTACTTC. It is translated as CASSLQQGSSYEQYF.

About this clone: Without the conserved terminal phenylalanine or tryptophan, this CDR3 likely stems from a read error. The V and J genes are TRBV5-6 and TRBJ1-5, with 7 bases identical to TRBD1. Unmatched junction bases numbered 6, after V lost 1 base and J lost 5 bases. The CDR3 extends over 15 amino acids. Germline CDR1 reads SGHDT; CDR2 reads YYEEEE. This CDR3 reads CASSLFDRAYQPQHC. The CDR3, as DNA: TGTGCCAGCAGCTTGTTCGACAGGGCCTATCAGCCCCAGCATTGT.

J is TRBJ2-1 and V is TRBV9; maybe TRBD2 (7 bases). The germline gives CDR1 SGDLS, CDR2 YYNGEE. This CDR3 has 15 residues. Trimming left V 3 bases short and J 2 bases short, with 12 bases between. CDR3 region: CASSGRGAAYNEQFF. The CDR3 coding sequence is TGTGCCAGCAGCGGTCGGGGGGCGGCCTACAATGAGCAGTTCTTC. Using reference TRBV9 and TRBJ2-1 for the parts outside the CDR3, the full variable domain is DSGVTQTPKHLITATGQRVTLRCSPRSGDLSVYWYQQSLDQGLQFLIQYYNGEERAKGNILERFSAQQFPDLHSELNLSSLELGDSALYFCASSGRGAAYNEQFFGPGTRLTVL.

The chain joins TRBV5-8 to TRBJ2-2; the match to TRBD2 covers 15 bases. Germline CDR1 SGHTS, CDR2 YDEGEE. The CDR3 totals 19 residues. V shed 3 bases and J 2 bases; nucleotides not matched to a gene: 8. Here the CDR3 DNA reads TGTGCCAGCAGCTCGAGGACTAGCGGGAGGGCCGGCAACACCGGGGAGCTGTTTTTT. Its translation: CASSSRTSGRAGNTGELFF. The full variable domain, in which reference TRBV5-8 and TRBJ2-2 provide the parts outside the CDR3, is EAGVTQSPTHLIKTRGQQATLRCSPISGHTSVYWYQQALGLGLQFLLWYDEGEERNRGNFPPRFSGRQFPNYSSELNVNALELEDSALYLCASSSRTSGRAGNTGELFFGEGSRLTVL.

This chain joins TRBV28 and TRBJ2-5; a possible D gene is TRBD2 (5 bases). With the DNA end fitting TRBJ2-7 better, the J assignment may be wrong. This CDR3 has 12 amino acids. CDR1 is MDHEN, CDR2 SYDVKM, per germline. CDR3 residues: CASSEMAGEQYF. The CDR3 DNA reads TGTGCCAGCAGTGAGATGGCGGGCGAGCAGTACTTC.

The genes are TRBV9 and TRBJ2-1, with D tentatively TRBD2 (6 bases). Deletions cut 0 bases from V and 9 bases from J, with 10 bases between. In germline, CDR1 is SGDLS, CDR2 YYNGEE. The CDR3 totals 13 residues. CDR3 in DNA: TGTGCCAGCAGCGTAGTCCAGGGAGGTGAGCAGTTCTTC. This encodes CASSVVQGGEQFF.

The V and J genes are TRBV5-1 and TRBJ1-5; tentatively, D is TRBD1 (6 bases). Germline values: CDR1 SGHRS, CDR2 YFSETQ. This CDR3 region has 16 residues. V was cut by 0 bases and J by 7 bases, with 17 bases left in between. CDR3 nucleotides: TGCGCCAGCAGCTTGGGCGACGGGGGGGGCGGGCAGCCCCAGCATTTT. It translates to CASSLGDGGGGQPQHF.

This clone is a singleton in its sample. CDR3 bases: TGTGCCAGCAGGGCAGGGGGACTAGTACAGCCCCAGCATTTT. Its protein product is CASRAGGLVQPQHF. The gene calls are TRBV28 and TRBJ1-5; TRBD1 aligns across 7 bases. CDR1 and CDR2 (germline): MDHEN, SYDVKM. The CDR3 is made up of 14 amino acids. The V gene end was trimmed by 6 bases and the J gene end by 7 bases; junction bases not matched to a gene: 9.

The gene calls are TRBV19 and TRBJ1-1; D unresolved. Germline V CDR1 and CDR2: LNHDA, SQIVND (reference sequence). V was shortened by 10 bases and J by 0 bases, with 12 bases between the two germline ends. The CDR3 totals 13 residues. The CDR3 here is CATGVKMNTEAFF. The CDR3 DNA reads as TGTGCCACCGGGGTCAAGATGAACACTGAAGCTTTCTTT.

V is TRBV30 and J is TRBJ1-1, with D unclear. V lost 0 bases and J 4 bases, leaving 12 bases between the germline ends. CDR1 and CDR2 (germline): GTSNPN, SVGIG (reference sequence). This CDR3 is built from 14 residues. DNA of the CDR3: TGTGCCTGGAGTGTACCCGGGAGGGTCACTGAAGCTTTCTTT. Encoded protein: CAWSVPGRVTEAFF.

This chain uses TRBV25-1 with TRBJ1-2; 8 positions agree with TRBD1. The CDR3 extends over 15 amino acids. Trimming at V came to 5 bases and at J to 4 bases, leaving 9 bases not matched to a gene. Germline V gives CDR1 MGHDK, CDR2 SYGVNS. In nucleotides, the CDR3 is TGTGCCAGCAGTCCGTGGGACAGGACGATCTATGGCTACACCTTC. Its protein is CASSPWDRTIYGYTF.

The chain recombines TRBV30 with TRBJ1-5; the D gene is possibly TRBD1 (6 bases). V was shortened by 3 bases and J by 6 bases, with 12 bases between the two germline ends. CDR3 length equals 13 residues. The germline gives CDR1 GTSNPN, CDR2 SVGIG (reference sequence). CDR3 DNA sequence: TGTGCCTGGAGCAGGGGTTTGGGTCAGCCCCAGCATTTT. Its translation is CAWSRGLGQPQHF.

The chain couples TRBV5-1 to TRBJ2-7; D is perhaps TRBD1 (5 bases). The V end lost 4 bases, the J end lost 6 bases, and 17 bases lay between the germline ends. Germline-derived CDR1 and CDR2 are SGHRS and YFSETQ. The CDR3 totals 14 residues. The CDR3 sequence is CASSPQWAGSEQYF. CDR3 nucleotides: TGCGCCAGCAGCCCCCAGTGGGCAGGGTCCGAGCAGTACTTC.

This chain joins TRBV11-2 and TRBJ2-2, with 7 bases matching TRBD1. This CDR3 is built from 14 residues. V was clipped by 5 bases and J by 4 bases; unmatched bases: 4. Looked up from germline, CDR1 is SGHAT and CDR2 is FQNNGV. The CDR3 is CASSTDRATGELFF. The CDR3 DNA sequence: TGTGCCAGCAGCACCGACAGGGCCACCGGGGAGCTGTTTTTT.